Listed here are 18 T cell receptor beta chains from one sample, sequenced in a study of blood T cell repertoires in COVID-19 (dated by TCRdb to the early 2020s). To prepare the library, the immunoSEQ multiplex PCR assay was applied. Imported from immuneACCESS, the table was reduced by TCRdb to in-frame sequences with V and J called. These copies leave out some clones; in studies compared against another copy, an unresolved V gene accounts for under half, and the cause of the remainder is not known. In all, the sample holds roughly 200,000 clones, and around 80% of those were seen once. The ten biggest clones cover roughly 13% of the sample. Sequencing was carried out using peripheral blood. The receptors shown here come from a man in his fifties who had recovered from COVID-19.

The V call is TRBV7-3, the J call TRBJ2-3, with 11 bases lining up with TRBD2. The V segment lost 5 bases and the J segment 9 bases; nucleotides outside the gene matches: 13. Germline lookup yields CDR1 SGHTA and CDR2 FQGTGA. The CDR3 consists of 16 residues. CDR3 residues: CASSRSSQLAGGTQYF. Here the CDR3 DNA reads TGTGCCAGCAGCCGTTCATCCCAGCTAGCGGGAGGCACGCAGTATTTT.

This clone was counted only a few times. The rearrangement uses TRBV13 and TRBJ2-1, with TRBD2 as a possible D gene (7 bases). From germline, CDR1 is PRHDT and CDR2 FYEKMQ (reference sequence). V shed 5 bases and J shed 5 bases, with 22 bases lying between them. The CDR3 consists of 17 residues. CDR3 sequence reads: CASSTHGGGSIDNEQFF. The CDR3 coding sequence is TGTGCCAGCAGCACTCACGGGGGCGGGAGTATCGACAATGAGCAGTTCTTC.

V usage is TRBV5-1 and J usage is TRBJ2-1; 9 bases map to TRBD2. V shed 6 bases, J shed 9 bases, and the junction held 10 bases outside the gene matches. CDR3 length equals 14 residues. CDR1 is SGHRS and CDR2 is YFSETQ in the germline V gene. The CDR3 coding sequence is TGCGCCAGCACTAGCGGGAATCGGCGTAGTGAGCAGTTCTTC. Its translation: CASTSGNRRSEQFF.

The rearrangement uses TRBV7-8 and TRBJ2-7; 8 bases map to TRBD2. V gave up 1 base and J gave up 5 bases; unmatched junction bases: 4. Germline V gene data show CDR1 as SGHVS and CDR2 as FQNEAQ. This CDR3 has 14 residues. CDR3 amino acids: CASSLVGGANEQYF. The CDR3 nucleotides are TGTGCCAGCAGCTTAGTCGGGGGGGCGAACGAGCAGTACTTC.

The chain joins TRBV19 to TRBJ2-1; 7 bases line up with TRBD2. Germline CDR1 is LNHDA and CDR2 is SQIVND (reference sequence). The CDR3 length is 16 residues. V lost 4 bases and J lost 2; bases outside the gene matches: 8. In DNA, the CDR3 is TGTGCCAGTAGTAAACAATCTAGCGGCACCTACAATGAGCAGTTCTTC. Its translation: CASSKQSSGTYNEQFF.

The CDR3 DNA reads as TGTGCCAGCAGCCACGGGACAGGGGGTAACTATGGCTACACCTTC. This gives the protein CASSHGTGGNYGYTF. The J gene is TRBJ1-2, the V gene TRBV3-1 (or the pseudogene TRBV3-2); 11 bases are shared with TRBD1. Germline CDR1 LGHDT, CDR2 YNNKEL (reference sequence). This CDR3 is built from 15 residues. J gave up 1 base and V 3 bases, and 1 base lay outside the gene matches.

The rearrangement links TRBV4-2 to TRBJ2-3; 13 bases are a match to TRBD2. This CDR3 comprises 20 residues. The junction had 12 bases not matched to a gene; V was cut back by 0 bases and J by 3 bases. CDR1 and CDR2 from the germline V gene are LGHNA and YNFKEQ. CDR3: CASSQDQVTSGRGSTDTQYF. The CDR3 coding sequence is TGTGCCAGCAGCCAAGATCAAGTAACTAGCGGGAGGGGATCGACAGATACGCAGTATTTT.

The chain combines TRBV9 with TRBJ1-3; 7 bases agree with TRBD1. CDR3 size: 15 residues. Germline lookup yields CDR1 SGDLS and CDR2 YYNGEE. V lost 3 bases to trimming and J lost 3 bases; unmatched junction nucleotides: 6. CDR3 sequence reads: CASSASQGSGNTIYF. CDR3 bases: TGTGCCAGCAGCGCCTCACAGGGGAGTGGAAACACCATATATTTT.

The V gene is TRBV13, the J gene TRBJ2-3, with TRBD2 matching over 13 bases. The CDR3 loop spans 16 amino acids. Trimming removed 2 bases from V and 8 bases from J; junction bases left unmatched: 7. The germline CDR1 and CDR2 sequences are PRHDT and FYEKMQ (reference sequence). The CDR3 coding sequence is TGTGCCAGCAGCTTAACCGGGACTAGCGGGATGAGTACGCAGTATTTT. Encoded protein: CASSLTGTSGMSTQYF.

The J gene is TRBJ2-3, the V gene TRBV7-9; D might be TRBD2 (6 bases). Trimming cost V 1 base and J 4 bases, with 12 bases left between them. This CDR3 contains 15 residues. Looked up from germline, CDR1 is SEHNR and CDR2 is FQNEAQ (reference sequence). The CDR3 DNA is TGTGCCAGCAGCTTAGAGGCGGGGCTCGCAGATACGCAGTATTTT. It translates to CASSLEAGLADTQYF.

CDR3 DNA sequence: TGTGCCAGCAGCGTAGGAGCGGGGGTCGGGGAGCTGTTTTTT. Its translation is CASSVGAGVGELFF. This chain connects TRBV9 to TRBJ2-2, with 8 bases identical to TRBD2. The trim removed 0 bases at V and 7 bases at J, leaving 2 bases unmatched. This CDR3 spans 14 amino acids. CDR1 and CDR2 from the germline V gene are SGDLS and YYNGEE.

This sequence joins TRBV19 and TRBJ1-3; D gene uncertain. This CDR3 has 15 residues. The V and J ends lost 4 bases and 3 bases respectively, with 13 bases between them. Germline assignment: CDR1 LNHDA and CDR2 SQIVND (reference sequence). CDR3 sequence: CASSSWVTDGNTIYF. In nucleotides, the CDR3 is TGTGCCAGTAGTAGCTGGGTCACAGATGGAAACACCATATATTTT.

The CDR3 DNA is TGTGCCACCAGCAGAGGGGGACTACCTACCTACGAGCAGTACTTC. This codes for CATSRGGLPTYEQYF. This chain links TRBV15 with TRBJ2-7; the match to TRBD2 covers 7 bases. The V gene's germline CDR1 is LNHNV and CDR2 YYDKDF (reference sequence). This CDR3 is built from 15 residues. The V segment lost 1 base and the J segment 2 bases; nucleotides outside the gene matches: 5.

The chain recombines TRBV5-6 with TRBJ2-3, with a weak D call TRBD2 (5 bases). The germline V gene encodes CDR1 SGHDT and CDR2 YYEEEE. This CDR3 comprises 14 residues. Trimming removed 4 bases from V and 4 bases from J, with 13 bases in between. CDR3 in DNA: TGTGCCAGCAGCCTTCTAGCAGTCTCAGATACGCAGTATTTT. It yields the protein CASSLLAVSDTQYF.

The rearrangement uses TRBV7-8 and TRBJ1-4; D is possibly TRBD1 (5 bases). The germline gives CDR1 SGHVS, CDR2 FQNEAQ. The V and J ends lost 1 base and 7 bases respectively, with 10 bases between them. The CDR3 extends over 14 amino acids. The DNA of the CDR3 is TGTGCCAGCAGCTTAGATCGGGGGGGTGAAAAACTGTTTTTT. This gives the protein CASSLDRGGEKLFF.

The chain employs TRBV5-1 and TRBJ2-3, with 7 bases fitting TRBD1. Germline trimming cut 2 bases from V and 2 bases from J; bases unmatched to any gene: 2. CDR3 size: 14 residues. The germline V gene has CDR1 SGHRS and CDR2 YFSETQ. Here the CDR3 reads CASSFTGDTDTQYF. The DNA for the CDR3 is TGCGCCAGCAGCTTCACAGGGGACACAGATACGCAGTATTTT.

The gene calls are TRBV6-2 or TRBV6-3 and TRBJ1-5, with no clear D. The CDR3 spans 14 residues. The germline V gene encodes CDR1 MNHEY and CDR2 SVGEGT. The V gene lost 3 bases and the J gene lost 2 bases, with 8 bases spanning the gap. The CDR3 is CASSYGQGNQPQHF. The CDR3 coding sequence is TGTGCCAGCAGTTATGGGCAGGGCAATCAGCCCCAGCATTTT.

The chain links TRBV23-1 to TRBJ2-7; tentatively, D is TRBD1 (7 bases). TRBV23-1 is placed among ORFs of uncertain function. The CDR3 extends over 16 amino acids. The V end lost 3 bases, the J end lost 2 bases, and 17 bases lay between the germline ends. The CDR3 region is CASSQKNRGLPYEQYF. CDR3 nucleotide sequence: TGCGCCAGCAGTCAGAAGAACAGGGGACTCCCCTACGAGCAGTACTTC.